These 31 T cell receptor beta chains were sequenced from one sample in a study of cytomegalovirus exposure and HLA in healthy donors. It was with 60 Vbeta and 13 Jbeta primers that the PCR ran. TCRdb's copy holds only in-frame clones and misses some; the assay was immunoSEQ multiplex PCR. This sample has approximately 250,000 clones, with roughly 85% found just once. The sequencing sample was made of PBMCs. The receptor source for this set is a girl aged 2 to 10 in good health and CMV-seronegative.

The chain joins TRBV25-1 to TRBJ2-1; TRBD2 is a possible D gene (5 bases). Looked up from germline, CDR1 is MGHDK and CDR2 is SYGVNS. CDR3 length: 15 amino acids. Trimming took off 8 bases at V and 0 bases at J, with 14 bases between the two ends. The CDR3 nucleotides are TGTGCCAGCCTAGCAGGTTCGAGCTCCTACAATGAGCAGTTCTTC. This codes for CASLAGSSSYNEQFF. Variable domain in full (rest from reference TRBV25-1 and TRBJ2-1): EADIYQTPRYLVIGTGKKITLECSQTMGHDKMYWYQQDPGMELHLIHYSYGVNSTEKGDLSSESTVSRIRTEHFPLTLESARPSHTSQYLCASLAGSSSYNEQFFGPGTRLTVL.

V and J are TRBV7-9 and TRBJ2-5; maybe TRBD2 (6 bases). CDR1 and CDR2 (germline): SEHNR, FQNEAQ (reference sequence). V was cut by 1 base and J by 5 bases, with 17 bases left in between. The CDR3 extends over 16 amino acids. The DNA of the CDR3 is TGTGCCAGCAGCTTAGGGATTTCGGAGGGGCGGGAGACCCAGTACTTC. This gives the protein CASSLGISEGRETQYF.

This chain uses TRBV6-6 with TRBJ2-7; D is perhaps TRBD2 (6 bases). V shed 9 bases and J shed 3 bases, with 21 bases lying between them. The CDR3 is made up of 15 amino acids. Germline-derived CDR1 and CDR2 are MNHNY and SVGAGI (reference sequence). The CDR3 protein is CARYGRRGNHYEQYF. The DNA of the CDR3 is TGTGCCAGATACGGACGGAGGGGCAACCACTACGAGCAGTACTTC.

The chain is built from TRBV6-4 and TRBJ2-3; 8 bases are a match to TRBD2. The CDR3 is 15 amino acids. V gave up 6 bases and J gave up 4 bases; unmatched junction bases: 9. CDR1 MRHNA and CDR2 SNTAGT come from the germline V gene. The CDR3 reads CASSLERGSADTQYF. The DNA for the CDR3 is TGTGCCAGCAGCCTCGAGCGGGGGTCGGCAGATACGCAGTATTTT.

V is TRBV5-1 and J is TRBJ1-2, with D tentatively TRBD1 (6 bases). Germline CDR1 is SGHRS and CDR2 is YFSETQ. The CDR3 extends over 15 amino acids. The germline V and J ends were trimmed by 4 bases and 4 bases, with 17 bases remaining between them. The CDR3 DNA reads as TGCGCCAGCAGCCCCACGACAGGAGCCCCCTATGGCTACACCTTC. Translated, it gives CASSPTTGAPYGYTF.

The rearrangement links TRBV7-9 to TRBJ1-2, with D unresolved. V was trimmed by 3 bases and J by 4 bases, leaving 9 bases between them. CDR3 length equals 13 residues. Germline CDR1 reads SEHNR; CDR2 reads FQNEAQ (reference sequence). CDR3 region: CASSFGRGYGYTF. DNA for the CDR3: TGTGCCAGCAGCTTCGGCCGCGGCTATGGCTACACCTTC.

The rearrangement links TRBV7-3 to TRBJ1-1; the match to TRBD1 covers 7 bases. Unmatched junction bases numbered 17, after V lost 2 bases and J lost 8 bases. This CDR3 has 17 amino acids. Per the germline V gene, CDR1 is SGHTA and CDR2 is FQGTGA. DNA of the CDR3: TGTGCCAGCAGCTTATACCCCCCGCAACTAACAGGGGCAGAAGCTTTCTTT. Its translation is CASSLYPPQLTGAEAFF.

This chain joins TRBV2 and TRBJ2-5; TRBD2 agrees at 10 bases. The germline CDR1 and CDR2 sequences are SNHLY and FYNNEI. The CDR3 is made up of 14 amino acids. The J segment lost 5 bases and the V segment lost 7 bases, leaving 7 bases of the junction unmatched. CDR3 amino acids: CASKAPAGGETQYF. In DNA form, the CDR3 reads TGTGCCAGCAAGGCTCCAGCGGGGGGGGAGACCCAGTACTTC.

This sequence joins TRBV7-9 and TRBJ1-3, with 7 bases lining up with TRBD1. CDR1 and CDR2 from the germline V gene are SEHNR and FQNEAQ (reference sequence). The CDR3 contains 15 residues. V lost 5 bases and J lost 4; bases outside the gene matches: 8. The CDR3 DNA is TGTGCCAGCAGCCCACGACAGGGTACAGGAAACACCATATATTTT. Encoded protein: CASSPRQGTGNTIYF.

This chain links TRBV6-5 with TRBJ1-1; 12 bases fit TRBD1. V shed 6 bases, J shed 5 bases, and the junction held 4 bases outside the gene matches. Germline V gene data show CDR1 as MNHEY and CDR2 as SVGAGI. CDR3 size: 14 residues. The CDR3 is CASSLGQGATEAFF. The CDR3 DNA reads as TGTGCCAGCAGCTTGGGACAGGGGGCGACTGAAGCTTTCTTT.

V usage is TRBV7-8 and J usage is TRBJ1-1; unclear D gene. Germline CDR1 is SGHVS and CDR2 is FQNEAQ. The V gene lost 3 bases and the J gene lost 1 base, with 6 bases spanning the gap. This CDR3 spans 13 amino acids. Here the CDR3 reads CASSLAENTEAFF. DNA for the CDR3: TGTGCCAGCAGCTTGGCAGAGAACACTGAAGCTTTCTTT.

The chain combines TRBV2 with TRBJ1-3, with D perhaps matching TRBD1 (6 bases). With 3 bases removed from V and 4 bases from J, the gap between germline ends came to 7 bases. Germline values: CDR1 SNHLY, CDR2 FYNNEI. This CDR3 comprises 13 residues. CDR3 loop: CASSEGAGNTIYF. CDR3 bases: TGTGCCAGCAGTGAGGGGGCCGGAAACACCATATATTTT.

The rearrangement uses TRBV6-1 and TRBJ2-1, with D tentatively TRBD2 (5 bases). With 1 base removed from V and 4 bases from J, the gap between germline ends came to 14 bases. The CDR3 sequence is 16 residues long. Germline V gene data show CDR1 as MNHNS and CDR2 as SASEGT. CDR3 DNA: TGTGCCAGCAGTGAAGACCTAGCCGCCCGGTACAATGAGCAGTTCTTC. This encodes CASSEDLAARYNEQFF.

The V call is TRBV15, the J call TRBJ1-1; D call uncertain. Germline loops: CDR1 LNHNV, CDR2 YYDKDF (reference sequence). This CDR3 region has 13 residues. V was trimmed by 0 bases and J by 4 bases, leaving 6 bases between them. CDR3 protein: CATSRDPSTEAFF. The CDR3 bases are TGTGCCACCAGCAGAGATCCGAGCACTGAAGCTTTCTTT.

CDR3 sequence (DNA): TGCGCCAGCAGTCAAGAGGAGTTCGGAGATGAAAAACTGTTTTTT. This encodes CASSQEEFGDEKLFF. V gene TRBV23-1 combines with J gene TRBJ1-4; unclear D gene. TRBV23-1 is reported as an ORF; its role is uncertain. This CDR3 comprises 15 residues. V lost 2 bases and J 6 bases, leaving 13 bases between the germline ends.

CDR3 DNA sequence: TGCGCCAGCAGCCAAGACTCGGGGGCGGGGGGAGATACGCAGTATTTT. It encodes CASSQDSGAGGDTQYF. V gene TRBV4-1 combines with J gene TRBJ2-3; 8 bases agree with TRBD2. Germline values: CDR1 MGHRA, CDR2 YSYEKL. There are 16 residues in the CDR3. V shed 0 bases and J 5 bases; nucleotides not matched to a gene: 7.

V usage is TRBV12-5 and J usage is TRBJ2-7, with D tentatively TRBD1 (6 bases). Trimming removed 0 bases from V and 7 bases from J, with 7 bases in between. This CDR3 region has 12 residues. The germline gives CDR1 LGHNT, CDR2 FRNRAP. This CDR3 reads CASGLVQGEQYF. For the CDR3, the DNA is TGTGCTAGTGGTTTGGTCCAGGGGGAGCAGTACTTC.

V gene TRBV2 combines with J gene TRBJ2-6; perhaps TRBD2 as D (5 bases). This CDR3 comprises 16 residues. V dropped 3 bases and J dropped 2 bases, with 11 bases sitting between them. CDR1 and CDR2 from the germline V gene are SNHLY and FYNNEI. DNA of the CDR3: TGTGCCAGCAGTGATGAGGGTCAACCTGGGGCCAACGTCCTGACTTTC. It specifies CASSDEGQPGANVLTF.

This clone was seen a single time. The chain is built from TRBV5-1 and TRBJ2-2; D is perhaps TRBD1 (6 bases). V lost 4 bases, J lost 5 bases, and 18 bases lay in between. The germline gives CDR1 SGHRS, CDR2 YFSETQ. The CDR3 extends over 16 amino acids. The CDR3 nucleotides read TGCGCCAGCAGCCCGGGGTCAGGGGTTAGTACCGGGGAGCTGTTTTTT. Translated: CASSPGSGVSTGELFF.

This clone turned up a few times. This chain uses TRBV11-1 with TRBJ1-2, with D possibly TRBD1 on 6 matching bases. CDR3 length equals 14 residues. Deletions cut 5 bases from V and 8 bases from J, with 18 bases between. From germline, CDR1 is SGHAT and CDR2 FQDESV (reference sequence). The CDR3 region is CASSATSGTQGYTF. DNA for the CDR3: TGTGCCAGCAGCGCAACATCCGGGACACAAGGCTACACCTTC.

The V call is TRBV10-3, the J call TRBJ2-7; D is possibly TRBD1 (5 bases). The CDR3 runs to 14 residues. V lost 0 bases and J 0 bases, leaving 6 bases between the germline ends. Germline loops: CDR1 ENHRY, CDR2 SYGVKD. The CDR3 region has the DNA TGTGCCATCAGTGAGTCTCAGGGCTCCTACGAGCAGTACTTC. It translates to CAISESQGSYEQYF.

The V and J genes are TRBV5-1 and TRBJ2-7; a possible D gene is TRBD1 (6 bases). The CDR3 is 13 amino acids. Germline CDR1 reads SGHRS; CDR2 reads YFSETQ. Trimming shortened V by 4 bases and J by 0 bases, and 8 bases separated the two germline ends. The CDR3 here is CASSGDNSYEQYF. CDR3 sequence (DNA): TGCGCCAGCAGCGGGGACAACTCCTACGAGCAGTACTTC. The full variable domain, its missing parts supplied by reference TRBV5-1 and TRBJ2-7, is KAGVTQTPRYLIKTRGQQVTLSCSPISGHRSVSWYQQTPGQGLQFLFEYFSETQRNKGNFPGRFSGRQFSNSRSEMNVSTLELGDSALYLCASSGDNSYEQYFGPGTRLTVT.

This clone was seen just once. This chain connects TRBV4-1 to TRBJ2-7; D gene unclear. The germline CDR1 and CDR2 sequences are MGHRA and YSYEKL. The CDR3 spans 13 residues. V lost 3 bases and J 2 bases, leaving 8 bases between the germline ends. The CDR3 bases are TGCGCCAGCAGCCAGAGCGTAGCCTACGAGCAGTACTTC. Its protein product is CASSQSVAYEQYF.

The J gene is TRBJ2-7, the V gene TRBV19, with D tentatively TRBD1 (5 bases). The CDR3 has 13 amino acids. Germline lookup yields CDR1 LNHDA and CDR2 SQIVND (reference sequence). The V end was cut by 8 bases, the J end by 2 bases, with 13 bases between. Here the CDR3 reads CASAQGATYEQYF. In nucleotides, the CDR3 is TGTGCCAGTGCCCAGGGTGCGACCTACGAGCAGTACTTC. Looking up the rest from reference TRBV19 and TRBJ2-7 gives the full variable domain: DGGITQSPKYLFRKEGQNVTLSCEQNLNHDAMYWYRQDPGQGLRLIYYSQIVNDFQKGDIAEGYSVSREKKESFPLTVTSAQKNPTAFYLCASAQGATYEQYFGPGTRLTVT.

The V gene is TRBV9, the J gene TRBJ2-7, with D perhaps matching TRBD2 (5 bases). CDR1 is SGDLS, CDR2 YYNGEE, per germline. This CDR3 is built from 18 residues. Between the trimmed V and J ends, which lost 0 bases and 3 bases, there was a span of 22 bases. CDR3: CASSVATIEGVLGYEQYF. CDR3 DNA: TGTGCCAGCAGCGTAGCGACGATTGAGGGAGTTTTAGGCTACGAGCAGTACTTC.

About this clone itself: Other DNA sequences in this specimen translate into the identical CDR3. The chain employs TRBV29-1 and TRBJ2-7; D is perhaps TRBD1 (5 bases). Germline CDR1 is SQVTM and CDR2 is ANQGSEA. CDR3 length: 12 residues. V lost 7 bases and J 3 bases, leaving 13 bases between the germline ends. The chain's CDR3 is CSGSTGNYEQYF. CDR3 DNA sequence: TGCAGCGGTTCCACAGGTAACTACGAGCAGTACTTC.

The V call is TRBV2, the J call TRBJ1-5, with TRBD1 matching 11 bases. Per the germline V gene, CDR1 is SNHLY and CDR2 is FYNNEI. The CDR3 loop spans 14 amino acids. V was clipped by 5 bases and J by 6 bases; unmatched bases: 3. CDR3: CASSTGTGGQPQHF. The CDR3 DNA reads TGTGCCAGCAGTACCGGGACAGGGGGTCAGCCCCAGCATTTT.

The rearrangement links TRBV27 to TRBJ1-2, with D possibly being TRBD1 (5 bases). The CDR3 contains 16 residues. V was pared by 7 bases and J by 4 bases, with 22 bases between. Germline loops: CDR1 MNHEY, CDR2 SMNVEV (reference sequence). The CDR3 spells CASTKVRDYGIYGYTF. The CDR3 bases are TGTGCCAGCACTAAAGTCCGGGACTATGGGATCTATGGCTACACCTTC.

On this clone itself: The junction differs from germline at one of its ends, possibly a read error. This chain connects TRBV7-9 to TRBJ1-4; D not resolved. The CDR3 length is 14 residues. Germline CDR1 reads SEHNR; CDR2 reads FQNEAQ (reference sequence). The CDR3 protein is CASNLVQSNEKLFF. The CDR3 DNA reads TGTGCCAGCAACTTAGTACAGTCTAATGAAAAACTGTTTTTT.

In DNA, the CDR3 is TGCAGCGTTGAATGGTGGCAGGGGGCGCCTTACACTGAAGCTTTCTTT. Translated, it gives CSVEWWQGAPYTEAFF. The V gene is TRBV29-1, the J gene TRBJ1-1, with 8 bases lining up with TRBD1. This CDR3 has 16 residues. V gave up 2 bases and J gave up 3 bases; unmatched junction bases: 11. From germline, CDR1 is SQVTM and CDR2 ANQGSEA.

The chain has TRBV4-2 and TRBJ1-1; 8 bases match TRBD1. V was pared by 3 bases and J by 9 bases, with 9 bases of the junction left unmatched. Per germline, CDR1 LGHNA and CDR2 YNFKEQ. The CDR3 is 14 amino acids. The CDR3: CASSQGQEKGQAFF. The CDR3 DNA is TGTGCCAGCAGCCAGGGACAGGAGAAAGGACAAGCTTTCTTT.